The subject of this entry is one T cell receptor (beta chain). No antigen is known for it. The record has no base qualities; no much larger clone is one base away. This specimen includes other DNA sequences encoding the same CDR3. Libraries were built with the immunoSEQ multiplex PCR assay. To provide template for TCR sequencing, every sample had RNA extracted and reverse transcribed into cDNA. First-strand cDNA was synthesized with SuperScript III using a 2:1 mix of oligo-dT and random hexamers. A synthetic immune receptor repertoire was used to gauge amplification bias, and whatever bias remained was removed computationally. In the original analysis: After raw reads were preprocessed to remove errors, the CDR3 was defined following IMGT conventions as running from the conserved cysteine to phenylalanine. To get clonality, Shannon entropy was normalized by log2 of the number of productive unique TCRs and the result was subtracted from 1. CD4 or CD8 identity of scalp clones was inferred by cross-referencing scalp TCRbeta sequences with sorted blood CD4 and CD8 repertoires. The immuneACCESS repertoire file appears here via TCRdb, limited to in-frame rearrangements. These files lack a portion of the clones; in checked studies, under half of the deficit traces to unresolved V genes, and the cause of the others is not known. V, J and clone size were drawn from that table, and D and trimming were deduced from the DNA. The sample contains 180,000 or so clones, approximately 53% of them found a single time. The ten top clones hold 10% to 14% of the sample.

This sample is drawn from a study of CD8+ T cells in alopecia areata (dated by TCRdb to between 2018 and 2020). For context, the study as a whole: The treated patients took part in an open-label pilot trial in which moderate-to-severe alopecia areata was treated with oral tofacitinib at 5 to 10 mg twice daily. Tofacitinib was given for 6 to 18 months, followed by 6 months of follow-up off drug to assess delayed response and recurrence. The SALT score, which quantifies the percentage of affected scalp surface area, was used to measure disease severity in treated patients. In both human patients and the C3H/HeJ mouse model, the study applied high-throughput TCRbeta sequencing to look at T cell clonal expansion in alopecia areata. In humans, TCRbeta sequencing was performed on scalp tissue and on sorted CD4+ and CD8+ peripheral blood T cells from healthy controls and from patients with patchy or totalis/universalis alopecia areata. Biopsies were taken from tofacitinib-treated patients at baseline and again at 4 and 24 weeks into treatment, and several of those patients also had a later scalp biopsy. Scalp clonality was compared across normal scalp (n=4), patchy alopecia areata scalp (n=8), and alopecia totalis/universalis scalp (n=8). The RNA source kit depended on sample type: the PAXgene miRNA kit for fixed scalp, the miRNeasy kit for PBMCs, and the RNeasy kit for mouse skin. TCRbeta CDR3 regions were amplified by immunoSEQ multiplex PCR using 35 Vbeta forward and 13 Jbeta reverse primers.

What the research found in general, with its limitations: Many expanded lesional clones persisted in scalp and blood during tofacitinib treatment, which may partly explain relapse after stopping treatment. Lesional scalp, especially in alopecia totalis/universalis, showed higher clonality and more expanded CD8+ clones than normal scalp, suggesting antigenic drive. Tofacitinib significantly decreased scalp clonality and the number of expanded CD8+ clones among the top 100 scalp clones. Resident alphabeta T cells in normal human skin are also sequenced, complicating scalp TCR repertoire analysis, unlike mouse skin dominated by gammadelta T cells. TCR sequences shared between patients were less clear than in mice, possibly partly because of HLA diversity in the patient population. Because the treated cohort was small and had just a single nonresponder, larger studies are needed to establish links between baseline CD8+ expansion and response.

In the paper's terms, the time point label means: 24 weeks on oral tofacitinib. Interpreted using the paper, the treatment or condition label stands for: oral pan-JAK inhibitor, 5-10 mg twice daily. Lesional scalp punch biopsies and peripheral blood were collected from alopecia areata patients. PBMCs were separated by density centrifugation and stained for CD3, CD4 and CD8, after which CD4+ and CD8+ T cells were sorted on a FACSAria. The CDR3 has 13 amino acids, counting the end cysteine and phenylalanine. Just CDR3 DNA is preserved here, 39 bases in frame from base 1. Deletion took 2 bases off V and 0 bases off J, with a span of 3 bases between the germline ends. Per the germline V gene, MNHEY is the CDR1 and SVGAGI is the CDR2.

The receptor chain draws on TRBV6-5 and TRBJ2-3, with the D gene too uncertain to name. The receptor was isolated from a human donor with alopecia areata. The starting material was CD8+ T cells sorted from blood, obtained at week 24, from a patient treated with tofacitinib. The CDR3 region: CASSYTSTDTQYF. The DNA sequence is as follows: TGTGCCAGCAGTTACACCAGCACAGATACGCAGTATTTT.